A single sample gave rise to the 9 T cell receptor beta chains below, sequenced in a study of radiation and T cells in renal cell carcinoma (TCRdb year 2020). The library was produced with the immunoSEQ multiplex PCR assay. TCRdb took over this immuneACCESS table, retaining in-frame rearrangements with V and J assigned. Such tables are incomplete; in checked studies, under half of the missing clones stem from an unresolved V gene, and the remainder is unexplained. The sample records 45,000 to 55,000 clones, 75% to 85% of which are singletons. The top ten constitute about 30% of the sample. The time point label on this specimen signifies: blood 2 weeks post-SBRT. This specimen's treatment or condition label, per the study, means: 15 Gy SBRT to primary tumor, nephrectomy 4 weeks later. This specimen was blood, taken from a patient whose treatment included radiotherapy and nephrectomy. These receptor sequences come from a woman in her seventies with renal cell carcinoma.

The V gene is TRBV19, the J gene TRBJ1-1; D remains ambiguous. Per the germline V gene, CDR1 is LNHDA and CDR2 is SQIVND (reference sequence). The CDR3 covers 13 residues. Trimming stripped 0 bases from V and 11 bases from J, with 13 bases between. Here the CDR3 DNA reads TGTGCCAGTAGTATAGATCAGGAGGGCTCGGCTTTCTTT. Residues: CASSIDQEGSAFF.

This clone appeared a few times. The chain is built from TRBV21-1 and TRBJ2-1; TRBD2 is the table's D call, not checked against the DNA. TRBV21-1 counts as a pseudogene. The CDR3 spans 15 residues. The CDR3 DNA is TGTGCCAGCAGCCATACTAGCGGAAACTACAATGAGCAGTTCTTC. Translating it yields CASSHTSGNYNEQFF.

This sequence joins TRBV4-1 and TRBJ2-7; 10 bases are shared with TRBD2. The length of the CDR3 is 16 residues. V lost 0 bases and J lost 6; bases outside the gene matches: 8. Germline CDR1 MGHRA, CDR2 YSYEKL. CDR3 coding DNA: TGCGCCAGCAGCCAAGATCTGGAACTAGCGGGGCGCGAGCAGTACTTC. Its translation: CASSQDLELAGREQYF.

The rearrangement links TRBV30 to TRBJ2-3; D is uncertain. Germline lookup yields CDR1 GTSNPN and CDR2 SVGIG (reference sequence). This CDR3 contains 15 residues. The germline V and J ends were trimmed by 0 bases and 3 bases, with 13 bases remaining between them. CDR3 sequence reads: CAWSVAPLGTDTQYF. In nucleotides, the CDR3 is TGTGCCTGGAGTGTAGCCCCTCTGGGGACAGATACGCAGTATTTT.

This chain uses TRBV6-5 with TRBJ2-7; the match to TRBD1 covers 11 bases. Germline loops: CDR1 MNHEY, CDR2 SVGAGI. The CDR3 length is 14 residues. Trimming cost V 4 bases and J 5 bases; bases outside gene matches: 4. Here the CDR3 DNA reads TGTGCCAGCAGTTCCAGGACAGGGGGCAACGAGCAGTACTTC. It encodes CASSSRTGGNEQYF.

The chain has TRBV2 and TRBJ2-1; TRBD2 matches 8 bases. The J segment lost 3 bases and the V segment lost 7 bases, leaving 5 bases of the junction unmatched. The germline V gene encodes CDR1 SNHLY and CDR2 FYNNEI. The CDR3 has 14 amino acids. This CDR3 is CASTLGGVYNEQFF. CDR3 DNA: TGTGCCAGCACACTCGGGGGGGTCTACAATGAGCAGTTCTTC. The full variable domain, rest sourced from reference TRBV2 and TRBJ2-1, is EPEVTQTPSHQVTQMGQEVILRCVPISNHLYFYWYRQILGQKVEFLVSFYNNEISEKSEIFDDQFSVERPDGSNFTLKIRSTKLEDSAMYFCASTLGGVYNEQFFGPGTRLTVL.

This clone was counted once. The V call is TRBV6-5, the J call TRBJ2-1; 7 nucleotides agree with TRBD2. V shed 5 bases and J 6 bases; nucleotides not matched to a gene: 4. CDR3 length equals 13 residues. Germline CDR1 reads MNHEY; CDR2 reads SVGAGI. The chain's CDR3 is CASSPPGGNEQFF. In DNA form, the CDR3 reads TGTGCCAGCAGTCCGCCGGGGGGCAATGAGCAGTTCTTC.

The chain has TRBV18 and TRBJ2-1; D is unclear. The CDR3 extends over 16 amino acids. The germline V gene has CDR1 KGHSH and CDR2 LQKENI. Trimming removed 6 bases at V and 3 bases at J, with 18 bases between. CDR3 DNA sequence: TGTGCCAGCTCCTCTTCCTATAGTTTCTTCTACAATGAGCAGTTCTTC. As protein: CASSSSYSFFYNEQFF.

The V and J genes are TRBV12-5 and TRBJ2-4; D is unclear. This CDR3 is 12 amino acids long. V shed 6 bases and J shed 0 bases, with 3 bases lying between them. Germline assignment: CDR1 LGHNT and CDR2 FRNRAP. In nucleotides, the CDR3 is TGTGCTAGTGGGTTAGCCAAAAACATTCAGTACTTC. Protein sequence: CASGLAKNIQYF.